Following are 11 T cell receptor beta chains from one sample sequenced in a study of OX40 agonist ivuxolimab in advanced cancers. The receptor library was made with the immunoSEQ multiplex PCR assay. The immuneACCESS repertoire file appears here via TCRdb, limited to in-frame rearrangements. These files lack a portion of the clones; in checked studies, under half of the deficit traces to unresolved V genes, and the cause of the others is not known. This sample lists 75,000 to 95,000 clones; roughly 85% were detected once. About 0.2% of the sample belongs to the ten largest clones. Sequenced here: CD4+ or CD8+ T cells sorted from blood, sampled in a trial of the OX40 agonist ivuxolimab. The receptors stem from an adult with an advanced solid tumor such as melanoma, head and neck, liver or kidney cancer.

This clone was counted only a few times. The chain employs TRBV27 and TRBJ1-1, with D maybe TRBD1 (5 bases). The CDR3 is 16 amino acids. The V and J ends lost 3 bases and 0 bases respectively, with 14 bases between them. Germline loops: CDR1 MNHEY, CDR2 SMNVEV (reference sequence). CDR3 residues: CASSFGSGGMNTEAFF. The CDR3 DNA sequence: TGTGCCAGCAGTTTTGGGAGCGGGGGAATGAACACTGAAGCTTTCTTT.

This chain links TRBV19 with TRBJ2-1, with TRBD2 identical over 14 bases. The V segment lost 5 bases and the J segment 9 bases; nucleotides outside the gene matches: 9. Germline V gene data show CDR1 as LNHDA and CDR2 as SQIVND (reference sequence). The CDR3 length is 16 residues. CDR3 nucleotide sequence: TGTGCCAGTAGTCTCCCGGGACTAGCGGGAGAAGTTGAGCAGTTCTTC. It specifies CASSLPGLAGEVEQFF.

This chain uses TRBV7-9 with TRBJ2-2; tentatively, D is TRBD1 (6 bases). V gave up 0 bases and J gave up 1 base, with 9 bases separating them. Germline assignment: CDR1 SEHNR and CDR2 FQNEAQ (reference sequence). The CDR3 covers 16 residues. In DNA form, the CDR3 reads TGTGCCAGCAGCTTAGCCGGGACAAGGAACACCGGGGAGCTGTTTTTT. This codes for CASSLAGTRNTGELFF.

The chain employs TRBV7-2 and TRBJ1-5; no definite D call. The CDR3 totals 16 residues. The germline gives CDR1 SGHTA, CDR2 FQGNSA. Trimming took 2 bases from V and 1 from J, leaving 12 bases between them. Written as DNA, the CDR3 is TGTGCCAGCAGCTTAACTGGGGTGGGGAGCAATCAGCCCCAGCATTTT. Amino acids: CASSLTGVGSNQPQHF. The full variable domain, in which reference TRBV7-2 and TRBJ1-5 provide the parts outside the CDR3, is GAGVSQSPSNKVTEKGKDVELRCDPISGHTALYWYRQSLGQGLEFLIYFQGNSAPDKSGLPSDRFSAERTGGSVSTLTIQRTQQEDSAVYLCASSLTGVGSNQPQHFGDGTRLSIL.

V and J are TRBV9 and TRBJ2-7, with 13 bases matching TRBD2. This CDR3 spans 18 amino acids. V gave up 0 bases and J gave up 3 bases; unmatched junction bases: 9. The germline V gene has CDR1 SGDLS and CDR2 YYNGEE. The DNA for the CDR3 is TGTGCCAGCAGCGTAGGAATAGGGACTAGCGGGGCCAGCTACGAGCAGTACTTC. Translation gives CASSVGIGTSGASYEQYF.

CDR3 DNA: TGTGCCAGCAGTGAGACAGGGGGCACCTATGGCTACACCTTC. Its protein product is CASSETGGTYGYTF. This sequence joins TRBV2 and TRBJ1-2; 10 bases align to TRBD1. The CDR3 runs 14 residues. The germline V gene encodes CDR1 SNHLY and CDR2 FYNNEI. The junction had 2 bases not matched to a gene; V was cut back by 3 bases and J by 4 bases.

The gene calls are TRBV6-5 and TRBJ2-5; TRBD1 is a possible D gene (5 bases). CDR1 is MNHEY and CDR2 is SVGAGI in the germline V gene. The CDR3 contains 10 residues. Between the trimmed V and J ends, which lost 8 bases and 7 bases, there was a span of 8 bases. The CDR3 nucleotides are TGTGCCAGCGGGGCCCGGACCCAGTACTTC. Protein product: CASGARTQYF.

This clone was counted only a few times. The chain combines TRBV6-1 with TRBJ2-5; D unresolved. CDR1 and CDR2 from the germline V gene are MNHNS and SASEGT. The CDR3 covers 12 residues. The germline V and J ends were trimmed by 4 bases and 5 bases, with 8 bases remaining between them. This chain's CDR3 is CASSGIRETQYF. The CDR3 coding sequence is TGTGCCAGCAGTGGCATCCGGGAGACCCAGTACTTC.

The chain employs TRBV5-6 and TRBJ2-3; D unresolved. CDR1 and CDR2 (germline): SGHDT, YYEEEE. V was clipped by 4 bases and J by 6 bases, with 15 bases between them. The CDR3 totals 14 residues. As DNA, the CDR3 is TGTGCCAGCAGCCCGCAGGTCTCGGGCGATACGCAGTATTTT. It is translated as CASSPQVSGDTQYF.

The chain employs TRBV5-1 and TRBJ1-4, with TRBD1 matching over 8 bases. The junction had 7 bases not matched to a gene; V was cut back by 4 bases and J by 8 bases. The CDR3 runs 14 residues. CDR1 and CDR2 from the germline V gene are SGHRS and YFSETQ. CDR3: CASSTGQGGEKLFF. In DNA form, the CDR3 reads TGCGCCAGCAGCACCGGACAGGGAGGCGAAAAACTGTTTTTT.

This clone occurred once. The junction differs from germline at one of its ends, possibly a read error. This chain links TRBV5-6 with TRBJ1-4; 9 bases line up with TRBD1. Germline lookup yields CDR1 SGHDT and CDR2 YYEEEE. This CDR3 has 12 amino acids. The CDR3, as DNA: TGTGCCAGCAGCCCTCAAGGCCGGGACAGGGTATTT. Residues: CASSPQGRDRVF.